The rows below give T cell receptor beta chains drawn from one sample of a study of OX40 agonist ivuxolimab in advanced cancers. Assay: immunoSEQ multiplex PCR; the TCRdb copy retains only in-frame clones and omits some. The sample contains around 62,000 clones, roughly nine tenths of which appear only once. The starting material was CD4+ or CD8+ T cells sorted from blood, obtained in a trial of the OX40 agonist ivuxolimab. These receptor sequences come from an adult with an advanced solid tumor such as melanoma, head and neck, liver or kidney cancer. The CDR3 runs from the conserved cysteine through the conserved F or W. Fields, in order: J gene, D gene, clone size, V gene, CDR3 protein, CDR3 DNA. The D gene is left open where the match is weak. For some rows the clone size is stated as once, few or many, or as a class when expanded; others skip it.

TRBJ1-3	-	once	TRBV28	CATRFGNTIYF	TGTGCCACCCGGTTTGGAAACACCATATATTTT
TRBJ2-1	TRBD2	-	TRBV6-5	CASSFLAGEWVEQFF	TGTGCCAGCAGTTTCCTAGCGGGAGAATGGGTGGAGCAGTTCTTC
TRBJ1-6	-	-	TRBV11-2	CASSLDAGYSPLHF	TGTGCCAGCAGCTTAGATGCAGGGTATTCACCCCTCCACTTT
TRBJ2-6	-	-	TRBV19	CASSRLGGANVLTF	TGTGCCAGTAGTCGGCTCGGGGGGGCCAACGTCCTGACTTTC
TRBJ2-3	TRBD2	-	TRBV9	CASSLGLASTDTQYF	TGTGCCAGCAGCCTGGGACTAGCTAGCACAGATACGCAGTATTTT
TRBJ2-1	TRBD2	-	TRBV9	CASSAQGISGKLGEQFF	TGTGCCAGCAGCGCCCAGGGGATTAGCGGGAAGTTAGGTGAGCAGTTCTTC
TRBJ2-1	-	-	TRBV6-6	CASSYGGTYNEQFF	TGTGCCAGCAGTTACGGGGGAACCTACAATGAGCAGTTCTTC
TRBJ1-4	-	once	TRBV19	CASSTAGSGREKLFF	TGTGCCAGTAGTACCGCAGGGAGTGGACGTGAAAAACTGTTTTTT
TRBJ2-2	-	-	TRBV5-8	CASSSFTGELFF	TGTGCCAGCAGCTCATTCACCGGGGAGCTGTTTTTT
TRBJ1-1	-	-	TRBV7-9	CASSLTGGEAFF	TGTGCCAGCAGCTTAACCGGAGGGGAAGCTTTCTTT
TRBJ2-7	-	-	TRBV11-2	CASSFGGAAYEQYF	TGTGCCAGCAGCTTTGGAGGGGCCGCCTACGAGCAGTACTTC
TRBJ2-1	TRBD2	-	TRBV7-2	CASSPRLAGEIEQFF	TGTGCCAGCAGCCCCAGACTAGCGGGAGAGATTGAGCAGTTCTTC
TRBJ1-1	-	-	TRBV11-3	CASSLGGASTEAFF	TGTGCCAGCAGCTTAGGAGGGGCGAGCACTGAAGCTTTCTTT
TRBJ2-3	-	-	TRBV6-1	CASSEAGGDNTDTQYF	TGTGCCAGCAGTGAAGCGGGGGGGGACAACACAGATACGCAGTATTTT
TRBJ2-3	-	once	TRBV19	CASSLHSRDTQYF	TGTGCCAGTAGTCTCCACTCCAGAGATACGCAGTATTTT
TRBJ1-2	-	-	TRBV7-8	CASSLWAGTYGYTF	TGTGCCAGCAGCCTTTGGGCAGGGACTTATGGCTACACCTTC
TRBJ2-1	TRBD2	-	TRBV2	CASSRTSGRALDYNEQFF	TGTGCCAGCAGTCGAACTAGCGGGAGGGCTTTGGACTACAATGAGCAGTTCTTC
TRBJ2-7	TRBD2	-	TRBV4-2	CASSQGLAGYEQYF	TGTGCCAGCAGCCAGGGACTAGCCGGCTACGAGCAGTACTTC
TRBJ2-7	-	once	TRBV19	CASSMWQGPYEQYF	TGTGCCAGTAGTATGTGGCAGGGGCCCTACGAGCAGTACTTC
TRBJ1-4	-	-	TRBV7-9	CASSFLTANEKLFF	TGTGCCAGCAGCTTTTTAACGGCTAATGAAAAACTGTTTTTT
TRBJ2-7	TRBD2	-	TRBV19	CASSARGAGGLHEQYF	TGTGCCAGTAGTGCCCGGGGAGCGGGAGGGCTCCACGAGCAGTACTTC
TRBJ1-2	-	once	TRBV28	CASSPYTSGGGYTF	TGTGCCAGCAGTCCCTATACCTCGGGAGGAGGCTACACCTTC
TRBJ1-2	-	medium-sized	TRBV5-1	CASSWDKSYGYTF	TGCGCCAGCAGCTGGGACAAGAGCTATGGCTACACCTTC
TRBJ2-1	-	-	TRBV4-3	CASSHSRTIYNEQFF	TGCGCCAGCAGCCATTCGCGGACCATTTACAATGAGCAGTTCTTC
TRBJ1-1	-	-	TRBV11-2	CASSYGGMNTEAFF	TGTGCCAGCTCCTATGGGGGGATGAACACTGAAGCTTTCTTT
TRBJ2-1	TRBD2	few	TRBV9	CASSVGEGGRNEQFF	TGTGCCAGCAGCGTAGGGGAGGGAGGGAGAAATGAGCAGTTCTTC
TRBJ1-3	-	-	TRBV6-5	CASSYSTLTDIYF	TGTGCCAGCAGTTACTCGACATTGACAGACATATATTTT
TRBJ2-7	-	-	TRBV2	CASTLGHLYEQYF	TGTGCCAGCACTCTGGGACATTTGTACGAGCAGTACTTC
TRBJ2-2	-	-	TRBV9	CASSVGGSSANTGELFF	TGTGCCAGCAGCGTAGGAGGGAGTAGCGCGAACACCGGGGAGCTGTTTTTT
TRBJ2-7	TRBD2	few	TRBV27	CASSTGLAYEQYF	TGTGCCAGCAGTACGGGACTAGCCTACGAGCAGTACTTC
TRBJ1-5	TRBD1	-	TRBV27	CASRGVGQGALSNQPQHF	TGTGCCAGCAGGGGGGTTGGGCAGGGGGCTTTAAGCAATCAGCCCCAGCATTTT
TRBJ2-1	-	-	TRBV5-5	CASILADYNEQFF	TGTGCCAGCATCCTGGCGGATTACAATGAGCAGTTCTTC
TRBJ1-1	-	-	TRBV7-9	CASTNLGTEAFF	TGTGCCAGCACCAACCTCGGGACTGAAGCTTTCTTT
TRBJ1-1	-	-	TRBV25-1	CASSESWEGEAFF	TGTGCCAGCAGTGAATCATGGGAGGGTGAAGCTTTCTTT
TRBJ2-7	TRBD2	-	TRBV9	CASSPGLAAYEQYF	TGTGCCAGCAGCCCAGGACTAGCGGCGTACGAGCAGTACTTC
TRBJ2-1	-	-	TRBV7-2	CASSLRSGRDEQFF	TGTGCCAGCAGCTTACGGTCGGGTCGAGATGAGCAGTTCTTC
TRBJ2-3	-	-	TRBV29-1	CSVLDLQGRTDTQYF	TGCAGCGTCTTAGATCTACAGGGTCGCACAGATACGCAGTATTTT
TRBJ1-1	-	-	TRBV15	CATSRGGGGTEAFF	TGTGCCACCAGCAGAGGAGGGGGGGGCACTGAAGCTTTCTTT
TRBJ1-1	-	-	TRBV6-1	CASSDGGTEAFF	TGTGCCAGCAGTGATGGCGGGACCGAAGCTTTCTTT
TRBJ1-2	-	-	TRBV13	CASSPAHGSGHYGYTF	TGTGCCAGCAGCCCGGCTCACGGGTCGGGTCACTATGGCTACACCTTC
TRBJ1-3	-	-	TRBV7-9	CAVGEGGNTIYF	TGTGCCGTCGGAGAAGGTGGAAACACCATATATTTT
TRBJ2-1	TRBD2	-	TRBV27	CASTRLAGAPLSEQFF	TGTGCCAGCACCCGACTAGCGGGAGCCCCCCTTTCTGAGCAGTTCTTC
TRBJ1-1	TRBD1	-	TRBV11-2	CASSLVRGQNTEAFF	TGTGCCAGCAGCTTAGTCAGGGGGCAGAACACTGAAGCTTTCTTT
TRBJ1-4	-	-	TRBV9	CASSPGGSEKLFF	TGTGCCAGCAGCCCCGGGGGGAGCGAAAAACTGTTTTTT
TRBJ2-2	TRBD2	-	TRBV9	CASSPAGGGTGELFF	TGTGCCAGCAGCCCAGCGGGAGGAGGGACCGGGGAGCTGTTTTTT
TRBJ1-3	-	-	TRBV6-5	CASSGGTERNTIYF	TGTGCCAGCAGTGGCGGGACTGAAAGAAACACCATATATTTT
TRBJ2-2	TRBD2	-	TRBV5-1	CASSWGLAGGTGELFF	TGCGCCAGCAGCTGGGGACTAGCGGGAGGCACCGGGGAGCTGTTTTTT
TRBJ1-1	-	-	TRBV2	CASGGRTEAFF	TGTGCCAGCGGGGGTAGGACTGAAGCTTTCTTT
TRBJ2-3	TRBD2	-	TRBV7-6	CASSLDSGTRTTDTQYF	TGTGCCAGCAGCTTAGACTCCGGGACTAGGACAACAGATACGCAGTATTTT
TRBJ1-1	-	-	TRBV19	CASSIGPRVVEAFF	TGTGCCAGTAGTATCGGCCCCAGGGTAGTTGAAGCTTTCTTT
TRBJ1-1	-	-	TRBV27	CASKGLMENTEAFF	TGTGCCAGCAAGGGTTTGATGGAGAACACTGAAGCTTTCTTT
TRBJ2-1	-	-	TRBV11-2	CASSLEAYYNEQFF	TGTGCCAGCAGCTTAGAGGCATACTACAATGAGCAGTTCTTC
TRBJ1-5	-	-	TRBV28	CASSLKGFGSNQPQHF	TGTGCCAGCAGCCTAAAGGGGTTTGGAAGCAATCAGCCCCAGCATTTT
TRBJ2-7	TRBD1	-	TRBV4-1	CASSLEGAYEQYF	TGCGCCAGCAGCCTCGAGGGGGCGTACGAGCAGTACTTC
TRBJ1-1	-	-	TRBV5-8	CASSFWSLGASLNTEAFF	TGTGCCAGCAGCTTCTGGTCTTTGGGGGCCAGTCTGAACACTGAAGCTTTCTTT
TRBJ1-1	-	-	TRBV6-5	CASRQSPVNTEAFF	TGTGCCAGCAGACAAAGTCCGGTGAACACTGAAGCTTTCTTT
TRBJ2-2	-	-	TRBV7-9	CASSPPANSHPTGELFF	TGTGCCAGCAGCCCCCCGGCCAACTCCCATCCCACCGGGGAGCTGTTTTTT
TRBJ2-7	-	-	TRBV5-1	CASSLGDGTPEQYF	TGCGCCAGCAGCTTGGGTGACGGAACTCCCGAGCAGTACTTC
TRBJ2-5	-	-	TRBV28	CASSFLTHALGTQYF	TGTGCCAGCAGTTTTCTCACCCACGCACTAGGGACCCAGTACTTC
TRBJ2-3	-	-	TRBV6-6	CASSYSWGDTQYF	TGTGCCAGCAGTTACTCGTGGGGAGATACGCAGTATTTT